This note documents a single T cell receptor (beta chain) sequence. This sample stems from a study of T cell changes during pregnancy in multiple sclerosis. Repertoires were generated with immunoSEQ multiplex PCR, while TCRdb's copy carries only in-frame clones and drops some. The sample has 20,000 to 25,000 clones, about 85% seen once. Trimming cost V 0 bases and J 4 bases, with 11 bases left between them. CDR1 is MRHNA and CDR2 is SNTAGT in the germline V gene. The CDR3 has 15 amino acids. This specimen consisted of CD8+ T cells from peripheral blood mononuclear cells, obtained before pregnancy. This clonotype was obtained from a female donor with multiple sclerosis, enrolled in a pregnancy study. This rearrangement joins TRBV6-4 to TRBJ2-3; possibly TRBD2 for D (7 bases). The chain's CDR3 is CASSDSAGAADTQYF. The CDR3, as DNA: TGTGCCAGCAGTGACTCCGCGGGGGCGGCAGATACGCAGTATTTT.